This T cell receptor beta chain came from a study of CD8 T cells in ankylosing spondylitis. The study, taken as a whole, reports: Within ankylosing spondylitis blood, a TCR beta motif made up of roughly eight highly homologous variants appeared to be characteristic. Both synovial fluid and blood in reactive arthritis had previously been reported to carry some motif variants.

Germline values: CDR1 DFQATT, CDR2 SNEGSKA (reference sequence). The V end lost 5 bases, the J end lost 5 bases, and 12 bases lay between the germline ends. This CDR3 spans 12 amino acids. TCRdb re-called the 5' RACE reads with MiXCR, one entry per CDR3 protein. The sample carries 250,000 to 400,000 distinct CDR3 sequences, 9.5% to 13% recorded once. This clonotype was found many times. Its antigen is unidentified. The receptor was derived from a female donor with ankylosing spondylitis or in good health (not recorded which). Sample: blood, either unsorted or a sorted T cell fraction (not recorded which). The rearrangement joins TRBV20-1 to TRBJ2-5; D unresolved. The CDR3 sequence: CSAGIPRETQYF. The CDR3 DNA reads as TGCAGTGCTGGGATACCCCGGGAGACCCAGTACTTC.